The following is a T cell receptor (beta chain) sequence with its context. This record belongs to a study of T cells after yellow fever vaccination. A single record per CDR3 protein comes from TCRdb applying MiXCR to the 5' RACE reads. Of 200,000 to 250,000 distinct CDR3 sequences in the sample, roughly 3.3% were seen once. The CDR3 covers 13 residues. The germline V and J ends were trimmed by 8 bases and 0 bases, with 8 bases remaining between them. CDR1 SGHTA and CDR2 FQGNSA come from the germline V gene. The material was CD4+ T cells sorted from PBMCs, obtained 10 days after the yellow fever booster vaccination. The chain couples TRBV7-2 to TRBJ2-1; D unresolved. The receptor was isolated from a man aged 18 to 35 who received the YFV17D yellow fever vaccine. The CDR3 region has the DNA TGTGCCAGCCTCAAGAGCTCCTACAATGAGCAGTTCTTC. The encoded protein is CASLKSSYNEQFF. The full variable domain, rest sourced from reference TRBV7-2 and TRBJ2-1, is GAGVSQSPSNKVTEKGKDVELRCDPISGHTALYWYRQSLGQGLEFLIYFQGNSAPDKSGLPSDRFSAERTGGSVSTLTIQRTQQEDSAVYLCASLKSSYNEQFFGPGTRLTVL.